The 6 T cell receptor beta chains listed next were all sequenced from one sample in a study of post-analysis software for immune sequencing data. General study points: Patients showed TRBV5-6, TRBV5-1 and TRBV20-1 among roughly 5 TRBV segments more frequent than in controls.

These receptors are not linked to any known antigen. Researchers reported that TCR beta cDNA libraries carried unique molecular identifiers. Each CDR3 protein gets one entry after TCRdb re-called the PCR reads with MiXCR. The sample has around 700,000 distinct CDR3 sequences, 55% to 60% seen once. The sample consisted of blood. The origin of the receptors is a girl aged 2 to 10 with multiple sclerosis.

This clonotype came up a few times. This chain uses TRBV20-1 with TRBJ2-4; D unresolved. The DNA matches TRBJ2-7 better at its end, which makes the J call doubtful. The V gene's germline CDR1 is DFQATT and CDR2 SNEGSKA (reference sequence). This CDR3 has 11 amino acids. The CDR3, as DNA: TGCAGTGCCAAAGATGTAGACGAGCAGTACTTC. Encoded protein: CSAKDVDEQYF.

The V and J genes are TRBV9 and TRBJ2-7; the D gene is possibly TRBD2 (5 bases). The CDR3 is made up of 16 amino acids. Germline loops: CDR1 SGDLS, CDR2 YYNGEE. Trimming removed 3 bases from V and 0 bases from J, with 16 bases in between. The DNA for the CDR3 is TGTGCCAGCAGCGCAGAGGGCAGTTTGAGCTCCTACGAGCAGTACTTC. Amino acid sequence: CASSAEGSLSSYEQYF.

This clonotype was picked up a small number of times. This chain connects TRBV20-1 to TRBJ2-5; D may be TRBD1 or TRBD2 (5 bases each). Trimming took 6 bases from V and 6 from J, leaving 14 bases between them. CDR1 is DFQATT, CDR2 SNEGSKA, per germline (reference sequence). The CDR3 length is 12 residues. The CDR3 here is CSAPGAGKTQYF. The CDR3 nucleotides are TGCAGTGCCCCCGGGGCGGGCAAGACCCAGTACTTC.

The chain is built from TRBV10-3 and TRBJ1-1; 11 bases map to TRBD1. Trimming at V came to 3 bases and at J to 3 bases, leaving 3 bases not matched to a gene. The CDR3 spans 15 residues. Germline V gene lookup returns CDR1 ENHRY and CDR2 SYGVKD. CDR3 region: CAISDAGQGDTEAFF. The DNA of the CDR3 is TGTGCCATCAGTGACGCGGGACAGGGGGACACTGAAGCTTTCTTT.

V is TRBV10-1 and J is TRBJ2-2, with D perhaps matching TRBD1 (6 bases). The V and J ends lost 3 bases and 0 bases respectively, with 8 bases between them. The CDR3 has 15 amino acids. Looked up from germline, CDR1 is WNHNN and CDR2 is SYGVQD (reference sequence). In nucleotides, the CDR3 is TGCGCCAGCAGTGACAGGGGAACGAACACCGGGGAGCTGTTTTTT. This sequence encodes CASSDRGTNTGELFF.

This chain uses TRBV12-3 or TRBV12-4 with TRBJ2-3, with D unresolved. The CDR3 runs 15 residues. The V end lost 1 base, the J end lost 5 bases, and 13 bases lay between the germline ends. The CDR3 sequence is CASSLVTNFKDTQYF. The CDR3 coding sequence is TGTGCCAGCAGTTTAGTAACCAACTTTAAAGATACGCAGTATTTT.